Shown below are 19 T cell receptor beta chains from a single sample sequenced in a study of T cell responses to AZD1222 COVID-19 vaccine. Repertoires were generated with immunoSEQ multiplex PCR, while TCRdb's copy carries only in-frame clones and drops some. The data show over 100,000 clones, with roughly 84% seen just once and 9.4% held by the top ten. This material consisted of peripheral blood, taken on day 0 of AZD1222 vaccination. These receptors were obtained from an adult in good health.

This chain uses TRBV23-1 with TRBJ1-3, with D possibly being TRBD1 (6 bases). TRBV23-1 qualifies as an ORF whose function is uncertain. The V and J ends lost 6 bases and 4 bases respectively, with 19 bases between them. The CDR3 has 16 amino acids. The DNA of the CDR3 is TGCGCCAGCAGCCTAAGGGGGGGGCGGCTCGGAAACACCATATATTTT. Encoded protein: CASSLRGGRLGNTIYF.

The chain joins TRBV28 to TRBJ1-2; TRBD1 agrees at 7 bases. This CDR3 is 17 amino acids long. Per germline, CDR1 MDHEN and CDR2 SYDVKM. J lost 5 bases, V lost 4 bases, and 16 bases had no gene match. The CDR3 protein is CASSSVVVGQSLYGYTF. CDR3 nucleotides: TGTGCCAGCAGTTCAGTTGTCGTGGGACAGAGTCTATATGGCTACACCTTC.

The chain is built from TRBV5-1 and TRBJ2-7; TRBD1 is a possible D gene (6 bases). In germline, CDR1 is SGHRS, CDR2 YFSETQ. The CDR3 is 14 residues long. The ends were cut back, 2 bases at V and 5 bases at J, with 14 bases in the middle. The CDR3 here is CASSLWQGKNEQYF. CDR3 DNA: TGCGCCAGCAGCTTATGGCAGGGGAAAAACGAGCAGTACTTC.

This chain links TRBV3-1 (or the pseudogene TRBV3-2) with TRBJ2-3, with D possibly TRBD2 on 5 matching bases. Trimming pared 0 bases from V and 1 base from J, leaving 11 bases between. Germline V gene lookup returns CDR1 LGHDT and CDR2 YNNKEL (reference sequence). CDR3 size: 16 residues. The CDR3 region is CASSQDYGSGTDTQYF. DNA of the CDR3: TGTGCCAGCAGCCAAGATTATGGTAGCGGCACAGATACGCAGTATTTT.

The chain uses TRBV18 and TRBJ1-5; no reliable D call. CDR1 is KGHSH, CDR2 LQKENI, per germline. V was trimmed by 0 bases and J by 0 bases, leaving 9 bases between them. There are 16 residues in the CDR3. CDR3 nucleotides: TGTGCCAGCTCACCACCAGGTGGGATTAGCAATCAGCCCCAGCATTTT. Translated, it gives CASSPPGGISNQPQHF.

V gene TRBV7-2 combines with J gene TRBJ1-2; 7 nucleotides agree with TRBD1. The CDR3 runs to 15 residues. Germline V gives CDR1 SGHTA, CDR2 FQGNSA. V shed 5 bases, J shed 2 bases, and the junction held 8 bases outside the gene matches. The DNA of the CDR3 is TGTGCCAGCAGCCCCCGCCAGACAGGGAACTATGGCTACACCTTC. This codes for CASSPRQTGNYGYTF.

This clone has more than one count but fewer than ten. The chain employs TRBV10-1 and TRBJ1-4; D ambiguous. Germline-derived CDR1 and CDR2 are WNHNN and SYGVQD (reference sequence). Trimming removed 6 bases from V and 8 bases from J, with 4 bases in between. The CDR3 is made up of 10 amino acids. The CDR3 nucleotides are TGCGCCAGCAGAAGAGAAAAACTGTTTTTT. Its protein is CASRREKLFF.

This clone was detected only once. The rearrangement uses TRBV3-1 (or the pseudogene TRBV3-2) and TRBJ2-2, with 9 bases identical to TRBD2. The CDR3 sequence is 15 residues long. CDR1 is LGHDT and CDR2 is YNNKEL in the germline V gene (reference sequence). The J segment lost 12 bases and the V segment lost 6 bases, leaving 14 bases of the junction unmatched. CDR3 bases: TGTGCCAGCAGTCCCGGGCGGGGGGGACCCGGAAAGCTGTTTTTT. Its protein is CASSPGRGGPGKLFF.

The V and J genes are TRBV7-9 and TRBJ2-3; 10 bases are a match to TRBD1. Germline CDR1 is SEHNR and CDR2 is FQNEAQ (reference sequence). The CDR3 runs 14 residues. V dropped 6 bases and J dropped 3; count of bases not matched to a gene: 3. The CDR3 nucleotides read TGTGCCAGCAGTTGGACAGGGGGAACAGATACGCAGTATTTT. Residues: CASSWTGGTDTQYF.

The chain combines TRBV19 with TRBJ1-2, with D unresolved. The CDR3 consists of 12 residues. V lost 3 bases and J lost 7, with 9 bases in between. Germline CDR1 is LNHDA and CDR2 is SQIVND (reference sequence). CDR3 sequence (DNA): TGTGCCAGTAGTATCGGTAATTTTGGCTACACCTTC. This codes for CASSIGNFGYTF. Drawing the rest from reference TRBV19 and TRBJ1-2, the complete variable domain is DGGITQSPKYLFRKEGQNVTLSCEQNLNHDAMYWYRQDPGQGLRLIYYSQIVNDFQKGDIAEGYSVSREKKESFPLTVTSAQKNPTAFYLCASSIGNFGYTFGSGTRLTVV.

This clone turned up a few times. V usage is TRBV5-5 and J usage is TRBJ1-2; TRBD1 matches 10 bases. Germline CDR1 is SGHKS and CDR2 is YYEKEE (reference sequence). The CDR3 is 15 amino acids. The junction had 7 bases not matched to a gene; V was cut back by 2 bases and J by 6 bases. Here the CDR3 DNA reads TGTGCCAGCAGCTTTCTTAGGGACAGGGGCGATGGCTACACCTTC. It encodes CASSFLRDRGDGYTF.

This clone occurred a few times. The chain combines TRBV2 with TRBJ1-6; 8 bases line up with TRBD1. Losses at the gene ends were 3 bases for V and 9 bases for J; bases not matched to a gene: 7. The germline V gene has CDR1 SNHLY and CDR2 FYNNEI. The CDR3 has 15 amino acids. The CDR3 loop reads CASSDGHRGSSPLHF. For the CDR3, the DNA is TGTGCCAGCAGTGATGGTCACAGGGGGTCTTCACCCCTCCACTTT. The full variable domain, in which reference TRBV2 and TRBJ1-6 provide the parts outside the CDR3, is EPEVTQTPSHQVTQMGQEVILRCVPISNHLYFYWYRQILGQKVEFLVSFYNNEISEKSEIFDDQFSVERPDGSNFTLKIRSTKLEDSAMYFCASSDGHRGSSPLHFGNGTRLTVT.

The rearrangement uses TRBV4-3 and TRBJ2-7; 8 bases agree with TRBD2. This CDR3 has 17 amino acids. V lost 6 bases and J lost 3; bases outside the gene matches: 16. The germline V gene has CDR1 LGHNA and CDR2 YSLEER. As DNA, the CDR3 is TGCGCCAGCAGTCACTTTCAATCCGGGACTAGAATCTACGAGCAGTACTTC. It translates to CASSHFQSGTRIYEQYF.

The J gene is TRBJ2-3, the V gene TRBV5-5; 8 bases are shared with TRBD2. The trim removed 0 bases at V and 7 bases at J, leaving 10 bases unmatched. CDR3 size: 16 residues. Germline V gene sequence: CDR1 SGHKS, CDR2 YYEKEE (reference sequence). CDR3 sequence: CASSLAISSGRYTQYF. The CDR3 DNA follows: TGTGCCAGCAGCTTGGCCATATCCAGCGGGAGATATACGCAGTATTTT.

The rearrangement uses TRBV24-1 and TRBJ2-7; D perhaps matches TRBD1 (6 bases). CDR1 is KGHDR, CDR2 SFDVKD, per germline. The germline V and J ends were trimmed by 4 bases and 0 bases, with 12 bases remaining between them. The CDR3 contains 15 residues. Here the CDR3 DNA reads TGTGCCACCAGTGACCGACAGGCCAGCTCCTACGAGCAGTACTTC. Translation gives CATSDRQASSYEQYF.

This clone was seen just once. This chain joins TRBV2 and TRBJ1-1, with 9 bases that match TRBD1. CDR1 is SNHLY and CDR2 is FYNNEI in the germline V gene. The CDR3 spans 13 residues. V was clipped by 7 bases and J by 5 bases; unmatched bases: 5. The CDR3 sequence: CASKQGAKTEAFF. The CDR3 DNA reads TGTGCCAGCAAACAGGGGGCGAAGACTGAAGCTTTCTTT. Filled out from reference TRBV2 and TRBJ1-1, the complete variable domain reads EPEVTQTPSHQVTQMGQEVILRCVPISNHLYFYWYRQILGQKVEFLVSFYNNEISEKSEIFDDQFSVERPDGSNFTLKIRSTKLEDSAMYFCASKQGAKTEAFFGQGTRLTVV.

V and J are TRBV28 and TRBJ1-5, with 9 bases aligning to TRBD1. The trim removed 8 bases at V and 3 bases at J, leaving 5 bases unmatched. The germline V gene has CDR1 MDHEN and CDR2 SYDVKM. This CDR3 comprises 14 residues. In nucleotides, the CDR3 is TGTGCCAGCTTCGGACAGGGGATCAATCAGCCCCAGCATTTT. This gives the protein CASFGQGINQPQHF.

The chain has TRBV4-1 and TRBJ1-2; TRBD1 aligns across 9 bases. Germline CDR1 reads MGHRA; CDR2 reads YSYEKL. The CDR3 length is 13 residues. V shed 0 bases and J 10 bases; nucleotides not matched to a gene: 3. CDR3 sequence (DNA): TGCGCCAGCAGCCAAGATACAGGGGGCGTCTACACCTTC. Its translation is CASSQDTGGVYTF.

The rearrangement links TRBV7-2 to TRBJ1-3, with 8 bases lining up with TRBD1. Losses at the gene ends were 5 bases for V and 3 bases for J; bases not matched to a gene: 9. The CDR3 is 16 residues long. Germline V gene lookup returns CDR1 SGHTA and CDR2 FQGNSA. Written as DNA, the CDR3 is TGTGCCAGCAGCCGCGGAGGGACAGGCGGTGGAAACACCATATATTTT. This translates into CASSRGGTGGGNTIYF. Looking up the rest from reference TRBV7-2 and TRBJ1-3 gives the full variable domain: GAGVSQSPSNKVTEKGKDVELRCDPISGHTALYWYRQSLGQGLEFLIYFQGNSAPDKSGLPSDRFSAERTGGSVSTLTIQRTQQEDSAVYLCASSRGGTGGGNTIYFGEGSWLTVV.